One sample yielded the 3 T cell receptor beta chains listed below, sequenced in a study of beta chain features in type 1 diabetes. TCRB transcripts that were expressed got sequenced, as all of the isolated RNA had been reverse transcribed. The repertoire was sequenced with immunoSEQ multiplex PCR; TCRdb's copy has only in-frame clones and lacks some. Of 80,000 to 90,000 clones in the sample, about 32% were seen once. Material for sequencing was stem cell memory CD4+ T cells from blood. These receptors originate from a woman aged 18-29 years in good health.

The chain combines TRBV5-1 with TRBJ2-1; D uncertain. This CDR3 region has 14 residues. Germline V CDR1 and CDR2: SGHRS, YFSETQ. Trimming left V 1 base short and J 4 bases short, with 9 bases between. CDR3 sequence: CASSLFSLYNEQFF. The CDR3 nucleotides are TGCGCCAGCAGCTTGTTTTCCTTATACAATGAGCAGTTCTTC.

This clone was counted only a few times. The V call is TRBV6-6, the J call TRBJ2-1; perhaps TRBD1 as D (5 bases). CDR3 length: 12 amino acids. V was cut by 6 bases and J by 10 bases, with 13 bases left in between. Germline-derived CDR1 and CDR2 are MNHNY and SVGAGI (reference sequence). This CDR3 reads CASSTRQLEQFF. The CDR3 coding sequence is TGTGCCAGCAGCACCCGACAGCTCGAGCAGTTCTTC.

This sequence joins TRBV25-1 and TRBJ2-7, with D possibly TRBD1 on 6 matching bases. The length of the CDR3 is 14 residues. CDR1 MGHDK and CDR2 SYGVNS come from the germline V gene. The ends were cut back, 1 base at V and 3 bases at J, with 10 bases in the middle. In DNA, the CDR3 is TGTGCCAGCAGTGAATCCCCAGGGGACTACGAGCAGTACTTC. Amino acid sequence: CASSESPGDYEQYF.